This T cell receptor (beta chain) was retrieved from a study of human versus mouse CDR3 diversity and MHC coevolution. Background on the study: Between roughly 5.5 x 10^6 and 1.8 x 10^7 valid reads came from each sample.

Cells were CD45RO-negative CD62L-positive naive CD4 T cells sorted from PBMCs. Trimming removed 5 bases from V and 4 bases from J, with 15 bases in between. This CDR3 region has 15 residues. Germline-derived CDR1 and CDR2 are SGHAT and FQNNGV. TCRdb's table, derived via immunoSEQ multiplex PCR, lists solely in-frame clones and lacks some. The sample consists of 86,000 or so clones, over 85% of them appearing once. The rearrangement joins TRBV11-2 to TRBJ2-1, with D perhaps matching TRBD2 (5 bases). The sample taken for sequencing was naive CD4+ T cells from blood. Subset here: CD45RO-negative CD62L-positive naive CD4 T cells. The sequence derives from a person aged 30-70 years in good health. The CDR3 loop is CASSPTITGYNEQFF. The DNA of the CDR3 is TGTGCCAGCAGCCCGACAATCACGGGATACAATGAGCAGTTCTTC.